One and the same sample provided the 23 T cell receptor beta chains below, sequenced in a study of T cells in localized non-small cell lung cancer. Clones were read by immunoSEQ multiplex PCR, and TCRdb kept only the in-frame ones, dropping some. Of roughly 2,700 clones in the sample, around 27% were seen once. The sequencing here drew on normal lung tissue next to the tumor, taken before any cancer treatment. The receptor set was obtained from a female donor older than 55 with stage I squamous cell lung carcinoma.

V and J are TRBV29-1 and TRBJ2-7; D tentatively reads TRBD1 or TRBD2 (5 bases each). Trimming removed 5 bases from V and 7 bases from J, with 18 bases in between. The CDR3 length is 13 residues. Germline V gene sequence: CDR1 SQVTM, CDR2 ANQGSEA. The CDR3 nucleotides read TGCAGCGTTCGGCTGGGGACCTTCGCGGAGCAGTACTTC. Protein product: CSVRLGTFAEQYF.

This clone has only a few counts. The chain uses TRBV18 and TRBJ2-3, with D uncertain. Germline CDR1 reads KGHSH; CDR2 reads LQKENI. V shed 2 bases and J shed 6 bases, with 12 bases lying between them. This CDR3 contains 14 residues. The CDR3 DNA reads TGTGCCAGCTCACCATTTGTAAGCAAGGATACGCAGTATTTT. Its protein is CASSPFVSKDTQYF. The whole variable domain, remainder taken from reference TRBV18 and TRBJ2-3, is NAGVMQNPRHLVRRRGQEARLRCSPMKGHSHVYWYRQLPEEGLKFMVYLQKENIIDESGMPKERFSAEFPKEGPSILRIQQVVRGDSAAYFCASSPFVSKDTQYFGPGTRLTVL.

The chain carries TRBV11-3 and TRBJ2-6; D is possibly TRBD2 (5 bases). Per the germline V gene, CDR1 is SGHNT and CDR2 is YENEEA. V lost 5 bases and J lost 2, with 13 bases in between. The CDR3 is 16 residues long. Written as DNA, the CDR3 is TGTGCCAGCAGCCGGACTGGATCCCCTGGGGCCAACGTCCTGACTTTC. Residues: CASSRTGSPGANVLTF. Combining the CDR3 with reference TRBV11-3 and TRBJ2-6 gives the whole variable domain EAGVVQSPRYKIIEKKQPVAFWCNPISGHNTLYWYLQNLGQGPELLIRYENEEAVDDSQLPKDRFSAERLKGVDSTLKIQPAELGDSAVYLCASSRTGSPGANVLTFGAGSRLTVL.

The chain links TRBV11-3 to TRBJ2-7; 11 bases are shared with TRBD2. The V segment lost 3 bases and the J segment 6 bases; nucleotides outside the gene matches: 10. Germline assignment: CDR1 SGHNT and CDR2 YENEEA. The CDR3 length is 16 residues. The CDR3 loop is CASSLALAGGPREQYF. The CDR3 DNA sequence: TGTGCCAGCAGCTTGGCTTTAGCGGGAGGGCCTCGCGAGCAGTACTTC. The whole variable domain, filled in from reference TRBV11-3 and TRBJ2-7, reads EAGVVQSPRYKIIEKKQPVAFWCNPISGHNTLYWYLQNLGQGPELLIRYENEEAVDDSQLPKDRFSAERLKGVDSTLKIQPAELGDSAVYLCASSLALAGGPREQYFGPGTRLTVT.

The chain employs TRBV6-7 and TRBJ2-7; no clear D. TRBV6-7 is annotated as an ORF whose role is uncertain. There are 11 residues in the CDR3. Between the trimmed V and J ends, which lost 5 bases and 6 bases, there was a span of 8 bases. This CDR3 reads CASSEFAEQYF. The CDR3 region has the DNA TGTGCCAGCAGTGAATTTGCCGAGCAGTACTTC.

The genes are TRBV28 and TRBJ1-1; D unclear. Germline-derived CDR1 and CDR2 are MDHEN and SYDVKM. The CDR3 runs to 14 residues. V lost 3 bases and J lost 1, with 9 bases in between. The CDR3 loop reads CASSFKARNTEAFF. Written as DNA, the CDR3 is TGTGCCAGCAGTTTTAAAGCCAGGAACACTGAAGCTTTCTTT.

This clone was found a few times. V and J are TRBV6-8 and TRBJ2-1; 9 positions agree with TRBD2. In germline, CDR1 is MNHGY, CDR2 SAAAGT. The CDR3 covers 17 residues. Germline trimming cut 5 bases from V and 2 bases from J; bases unmatched to any gene: 10. The CDR3 nucleotides read TGTGCCAGCAGTCCATTTAGCGGGAGTGTAACCTACAATGAGCAGTTCTTC. The encoded protein is CASSPFSGSVTYNEQFF.

A few counts support this clone. This chain joins TRBV30 and TRBJ2-7; 10 nucleotides align to TRBD2. V gave up 3 bases and J gave up 4 bases; unmatched junction bases: 9. This CDR3 contains 15 residues. Germline CDR1 GTSNPN, CDR2 SVGIG (reference sequence). CDR3: CAWRISSGSQYEQYF. The CDR3 DNA follows: TGTGCCTGGAGGATTTCTAGCGGGAGTCAGTACGAGCAGTACTTC.

This clone was found a few times. The CDR3 sequence is CASSAGTGAAQPQHF. CDR3 in DNA: TGTGCCAGCAGCGCCGGGACAGGGGCTGCTCAGCCCCAGCATTTT. The chain links TRBV9 to TRBJ1-5; 10 bases are shared with TRBD1. This CDR3 has 15 amino acids. Trimming at V came to 3 bases and at J to 6 bases, leaving 6 bases not matched to a gene. CDR1 and CDR2 (germline): SGDLS, YYNGEE.

By share, this clone counts as medium-sized. The genes are TRBV28 and TRBJ2-7, with D perhaps assigned TRBD1 or TRBD2 (5 bases each). The ends were cut back, 9 bases at V and 4 bases at J, with 19 bases in the middle. The CDR3 is 14 residues long. CDR1 is MDHEN, CDR2 SYDVKM, per germline. The CDR3 DNA reads as TGTGCCAGTAAGGGTGGGGGACGAATGTACGAGCAGTACTTC. Translation gives CASKGGGRMYEQYF.

This clone came up a few times. The chain has TRBV19 and TRBJ1-4; TRBD1 agrees at 9 bases. The junction had 6 bases not matched to a gene; V was cut back by 8 bases and J by 5 bases. CDR3 length equals 14 residues. Per the germline V gene, CDR1 is LNHDA and CDR2 is SQIVND (reference sequence). The CDR3 nucleotides are TGTGCCAGTGGGCGGACAGGGGTAAATGAAAAACTGTTTTTT. Translating gives CASGRTGVNEKLFF. Combining the CDR3 with reference TRBV19 and TRBJ1-4 gives the whole variable domain DGGITQSPKYLFRKEGQNVTLSCEQNLNHDAMYWYRQDPGQGLRLIYYSQIVNDFQKGDIAEGYSVSREKKESFPLTVTSAQKNPTAFYLCASGRTGVNEKLFFGSGTQLSVL.

This chain uses TRBV5-1 with TRBJ2-1; D call uncertain. The CDR3 runs to 16 residues. Germline-derived CDR1 and CDR2 are SGHRS and YFSETQ. Trimming removed 0 bases at V and 6 bases at J, with 16 bases between. The CDR3 DNA follows: TGCGCCAGCAGCTTGGATTTAGCCTTAGGTCCCAATGAGCAGTTCTTC. Residues: CASSLDLALGPNEQFF.

This clone was picked up a small number of times. The chain carries TRBV6-8 and TRBJ1-2; D possibly corresponds to TRBD1 (6 bases). V dropped 6 bases and J dropped 2 bases, with 10 bases sitting between them. In germline, CDR1 is MNHGY, CDR2 SAAAGT. The CDR3 totals 13 residues. CDR3 sequence (DNA): TGTGCCAGCAGCTCCACAGGGAACTATGGCTACACCTTC. Amino acid sequence: CASSSTGNYGYTF.

The rearrangement links TRBV30 to TRBJ1-2; D gene ambiguous. CDR1 and CDR2 from the germline V gene are GTSNPN and SVGIG (reference sequence). V was cut by 2 bases and J by 7 bases, with 11 bases left in between. The length of the CDR3 is 12 residues. The CDR3 loop reads CAWSITAVGYTF. The DNA for the CDR3 is TGTGCCTGGAGTATAACGGCTGTTGGCTACACCTTC. The whole variable domain, filled in from reference TRBV30 and TRBJ1-2, reads SQTIHQWPATLVQPVGSPLSLECTVEGTSNPNLYWYRQAAGRGLQLLFYSVGIGQISSEVPQNLSASRPQDRQFILSSKKLLLSDSGFYLCAWSITAVGYTFGSGTRLTVV.

The chain couples TRBV7-6 to TRBJ1-1; D ambiguous. The CDR3 sequence is 14 residues long. Trimming left V 1 base short and J 2 bases short, with 8 bases between. Germline V gene lookup returns CDR1 SGHVS and CDR2 FNYEAQ. CDR3 loop: CASSLGTANTEAFF. Here the CDR3 DNA reads TGTGCCAGCAGCTTAGGGACCGCAAACACTGAAGCTTTCTTT.

This clone occurred a few times. The chain employs TRBV6-8 and TRBJ2-7, with a weak D call TRBD1 (5 bases). This CDR3 has 12 amino acids. Per germline, CDR1 MNHGY and CDR2 SAAAGT. Trimming took 6 bases from V and 3 from J, leaving 9 bases between them. CDR3 bases: TGTGCCAGCAGACCCCAGGGCTACGAGCAGTACTTC. It yields the protein CASRPQGYEQYF.

The rearrangement joins TRBV5-1 to TRBJ1-4, with 8 positions matching TRBD1. The germline V gene has CDR1 SGHRS and CDR2 YFSETQ. Germline trimming cut 5 bases from V and 4 bases from J; bases unmatched to any gene: 4. The length of the CDR3 is 14 residues. The DNA for the CDR3 is TGCGCCAGCAGGGAGGGACAGGTTAATGAAAAACTGTTTTTT. Amino acids: CASREGQVNEKLFF.

The genes are TRBV7-7 and TRBJ2-3; D may be TRBD1 (5 bases). CDR3 length equals 14 residues. V gave up 4 bases and J gave up 2 bases, with 10 bases separating them. Germline V gene data show CDR1 as SSHAT and CDR2 as FNYEAQ (reference sequence). In DNA, the CDR3 is TGTGCCAGCAGCTCGCAGGGTCCCACAGATACGCAGTATTTT. It encodes CASSSQGPTDTQYF. The complete variable domain, with remaining parts taken from reference TRBV7-7 and TRBJ2-3, reads GAGVSQSPRYKVTKRGQDVTLRCDPISSHATLYWYQQALGQGPEFLTYFNYEAQPDKSGLPSDRFSAERPEGSISTLTIQRTEQRDSAMYRCASSSQGPTDTQYFGPGTRLTVL.

This clone was observed a few times. The chain combines TRBV11-3 with TRBJ2-7, with 7 bases matching TRBD2. CDR1 is SGHNT and CDR2 is YENEEA in the germline V gene. V dropped 5 bases and J dropped 2; count of bases not matched to a gene: 9. The CDR3 has 15 amino acids. The CDR3 nucleotides read TGTGCCAGCAGCCCTCGACCGGCGGGAGCCTACGAGCAGTACTTC. Protein: CASSPRPAGAYEQYF.

This clone was seen only a few times. This rearrangement joins TRBV11-3 to TRBJ1-2; the match to TRBD1 covers 9 bases. Germline V CDR1 and CDR2: SGHNT, YENEEA. J lost 6 bases, V lost 5 bases, and 7 bases had no gene match. This CDR3 is built from 14 residues. This CDR3 reads CASSVQGAADGYTF. In nucleotides, the CDR3 is TGTGCCAGCAGCGTACAGGGGGCGGCGGATGGCTACACCTTC.

The table lists this clone with a few counts. The chain combines TRBV11-3 with TRBJ1-3, with TRBD1 matching 8 bases. This CDR3 region has 17 residues. The V and J ends lost 2 bases and 2 bases, in that order; junction bases with no gene match: 8. Germline CDR1 and CDR2: SGHNT and YENEEA. The CDR3 DNA is TGTGCCAGCAGCTTACCCCCGTCGGACAGGGCTGGAAACACCATATATTTT. This encodes CASSLPPSDRAGNTIYF.

The chain has TRBV15 and TRBJ1-2, with a weak D call TRBD1 (5 bases). The CDR3 totals 17 residues. V gave up 1 base and J gave up 5 bases, with 20 bases separating them. Germline V gives CDR1 LNHNV, CDR2 YYDKDF (reference sequence). The CDR3 reads CATSRGIQAPAEYGYTF. CDR3 in DNA: TGTGCCACCAGCAGAGGCATACAGGCTCCGGCCGAATATGGCTACACCTTC. Using reference TRBV15 and TRBJ1-2 for the parts outside the CDR3, the full variable domain is DAMVIQNPRYQVTQFGKPVTLSCSQTLNHNVMYWYQQKSSQAPKLLFHYYDKDFNNEADTPDNFQSRRPNTSFCFLDIRSPGLGDTAMYLCATSRGIQAPAEYGYTFGSGTRLTVV.

CDR3: CASSWRAPGELFF. DNA for the CDR3: TGTGCCAGCAGTTGGCGGGCACCCGGGGAGCTGTTTTTT. This sequence joins TRBV6-7 and TRBJ2-2, with D perhaps TRBD2 (5 bases). TRBV6-7 is known as an ORF, though its function is uncertain. The length of the CDR3 is 13 residues. Deletions cut 4 bases from V and 6 bases from J, with 9 bases between.